The sequence of this TCR beta chain was determined in a study of T cells in Graves' hyperthyroidism and ophthalmopathy. Study findings and constraints: Blood also held most thyroid clonotypes expanded beyond 0.001.

Duration under 3 months, a NOSPECS grade of at least 4, and a Clinical Activity Score of at least 3 characterized the ophthalmopathy patients. Based on clinical symptoms, serum thyroxine and TRAb, thyroid ultrasound and orbital computed tomography, diagnoses were reached. The PBMCs studied were ones that came from 10 ml fresh peripheral blood. The V gene lost 5 bases and the J gene lost 7 bases, with 15 bases spanning the gap. The CDR3 contains 15 residues. CDR1 WSHSY and CDR2 SAAADI come from the germline V gene. RNA transcripts served as the template for amplifying TCR beta CDR3 regions. HTBI primers were used for first-round RT-PCR of the TCR CDR3. From the multiplex PCR reads, TCRdb called clonotypes with MiXCR, one entry per CDR3 protein. Of about 400,000 distinct CDR3 sequences listed, roughly 15% are singletons. This clonotype was detected a few times. Antigen specificity is unknown.

V and J are TRBV10-2 and TRBJ1-6, with a weak D call TRBD1 (5 bases). Sequencing was done on a sample of blood. The TCR was taken from a woman in her twenties or thirties with Graves' ophthalmopathy. The CDR3 region has the DNA TGCGCCAGCAGTACTACGGGGCTGGAGAATTCACCCCTCCACTTT. Amino acid sequence: CASSTTGLENSPLHF.